This TCR beta chain appears in the sequencing data of a study of blood T cell repertoires in COVID-19. At the level of the study: Material from acute and convalescent COVID-19 was sourced from the United States, Italy and Spain. PBMCs, B-cell-depleted T cells, or T cells provided the cDNA or gDNA that made up the material.

Original processing notes: Amplification of reference gene primers was used by the study to estimate nucleated cell counts. Repertoires were generated with immunoSEQ multiplex PCR, while TCRdb's copy carries only in-frame clones and drops some. V and J calls and clone size follow that table, whereas D and trimming were derived from the DNA. This table has more than 95,000 clones, 87% appearing once. Sequencing was done on a sample of peripheral blood. The source of this sequence is a human donor in a cohort sampled during active COVID-19.

The DNA for the CDR3 is TGTGCCAGCAGCCTCTTGCGAGCGGACCAAGAGACCCAGTACTTC. Protein: CASSLLRADQETQYF. The V gene is TRBV11-2, the J gene TRBJ2-5, with a weak D call TRBD2 (5 bases). Per the germline V gene, CDR1 is SGHAT and CDR2 is FQNNGV. V lost 5 bases and J 0 bases, leaving 13 bases between the germline ends. This CDR3 has 15 residues.